This is a list of T cell receptor beta chains from one sample in a study of blood T cells in healthy people across ages. TCRdb re-called the 5' RACE reads through MiXCR, storing one row per CDR3 protein. This table has some 1,500,000 distinct CDR3 sequences, around 40% appearing once. Sequences were obtained from blood. These receptors all stem from a young woman in good health. Each CDR3 is given with its conserved first and last residue. The D gene is left open where the match is weak. Rows give clone size only sometimes, using once, few, many, or a class for an expanded clone.

v_call: TRBV13
clone_size: NA
d_call: NA
j_call: TRBJ1-6
cdr3_aa: CASSEGPTLHF
cdr3_nt: TGTGCCAGCAGTGAAGGGCCGACCCTCCACTTT

v_call: TRBV29-1
clone_size: few
d_call: TRBD1
j_call: TRBJ2-1
cdr3_aa: CSVWTGLLYNEQFF
cdr3_nt: TGCAGCGTTTGGACAGGCCTACTCTACAATGAGCAGTTCTTC

v_call: TRBV10-3
clone_size: few
d_call: NA
j_call: TRBJ2-2
cdr3_aa: CAIRGNTGELFF
cdr3_nt: TGTGCCATCAGAGGAAACACCGGGGAGCTGTTTTTT

v_call: TRBV27
clone_size: many
d_call: NA
j_call: TRBJ2-1
cdr3_aa: CASSFGPYNEQFF
cdr3_nt: TGTGCCAGCAGTTTCGGACCCTACAATGAGCAGTTCTTC

v_call: TRBV5-1
clone_size: few
d_call: NA
j_call: TRBJ1-2
cdr3_aa: CASSFLTVNYGYTF
cdr3_nt: TGCGCCAGCAGCTTCCTGACAGTGAACTATGGCTACACCTTC

v_call: TRBV10-3
clone_size: few
d_call: NA
j_call: TRBJ1-2
cdr3_aa: CAISGRDSPNYGYTF
cdr3_nt: TGTGCCATCAGTGGCCGGGATTCCCCTAACTATGGCTACACCTTC

v_call: TRBV12-3/TRBV12-4
clone_size: NA
d_call: NA
j_call: TRBJ2-1
cdr3_aa: CASSWGASYNEQFF
cdr3_nt: TGTGCCAGCAGTTGGGGGGCCTCCTACAATGAGCAGTTCTTC

v_call: TRBV10-3
clone_size: NA
d_call: TRBD1
j_call: TRBJ2-7
cdr3_aa: CAISNGQGPEGQYF
cdr3_nt: TGTGCCATCAGCAACGGACAGGGACCCGAAGGGCAGTACTTC

v_call: TRBV3-1
clone_size: NA
d_call: TRBD2
j_call: TRBJ2-1
cdr3_aa: CASNHGGSYNEQFF
cdr3_nt: TGTGCCAGCAACCACGGGGGGTCCTACAATGAGCAGTTCTTC

v_call: TRBV13
clone_size: NA
d_call: NA
j_call: TRBJ1-6
cdr3_aa: CASSPGPGKWSPLHF
cdr3_nt: TGTGCCAGCAGCCCGGGACCAGGGAAATGGTCACCCCTCCACTTT

v_call: TRBV15
clone_size: NA
d_call: NA
j_call: TRBJ1-5
cdr3_aa: CATTQGYSNQPQHF
cdr3_nt: TGTGCCACCACACAAGGTTATAGCAATCAGCCCCAGCATTTT

v_call: TRBV5-1
clone_size: NA
d_call: TRBD2
j_call: TRBJ2-7
cdr3_aa: CASSPGLAGRSTYEQYF
cdr3_nt: TGCGCCAGCAGCCCAGGACTAGCGGGACGCTCCACCTACGAGCAGTACTTC

v_call: TRBV5-8
clone_size: NA
d_call: NA
j_call: TRBJ1-5
cdr3_aa: CASSLGDLNQPQHF
cdr3_nt: TGTGCCAGCAGCTTGGGGGACCTTAATCAGCCCCAGCATTTT

v_call: TRBV10-3
clone_size: NA
d_call: TRBD2
j_call: TRBJ2-7
cdr3_aa: CAISSGRVYEQYF
cdr3_nt: TGTGCCATCAGTAGCGGGAGGGTCTACGAGCAGTACTTC

v_call: TRBV7-9
clone_size: NA
d_call: TRBD2
j_call: TRBJ2-1
cdr3_aa: CASSRGLVGYNEQFF
cdr3_nt: TGTGCCAGCAGCCGAGGACTAGTTGGCTACAATGAGCAGTTCTTC

v_call: TRBV20-1
clone_size: NA
d_call: TRBD1
j_call: TRBJ2-5
cdr3_aa: CSASWDRVTETQYF
cdr3_nt: TGCAGTGCTAGCTGGGACAGGGTAACGGAGACCCAGTACTTC

v_call: TRBV29-1
clone_size: NA
d_call: TRBD2
j_call: TRBJ2-5
cdr3_aa: CSVSGTGGFNEQYF
cdr3_nt: TGCAGCGTCTCCGGGACGGGAGGGTTCAATGAGCAGTACTTC

v_call: TRBV5-6
clone_size: NA
d_call: NA
j_call: TRBJ2-3
cdr3_aa: CASSRTGFGTDTQYF
cdr3_nt: TGTGCCAGCAGCAGAACAGGGTTTGGGACAGATACGCAGTATTTT

v_call: TRBV6-5
clone_size: NA
d_call: TRBD1
j_call: TRBJ1-5
cdr3_aa: CASSPETGWDQPQHF
cdr3_nt: TGTGCCAGCAGTCCGGAGACAGGGTGGGATCAGCCCCAGCATTTT

v_call: TRBV7-9
clone_size: NA
d_call: TRBD2
j_call: TRBJ2-4
cdr3_aa: CASSQVAGKNIQYF
cdr3_nt: TGTGCCAGCAGCCAAGTAGCGGGGAAAAACATTCAGTACTTC

v_call: TRBV4-3
clone_size: few
d_call: TRBD2
j_call: TRBJ2-2
cdr3_aa: CASSQDAGLAGGPNGELFF
cdr3_nt: TGCGCCAGCAGCCAAGATGCGGGCCTGGCGGGAGGGCCAAACGGGGAGCTGTTTTTT

v_call: TRBV12-3/TRBV12-4
clone_size: NA
d_call: TRBD1
j_call: TRBJ2-7
cdr3_aa: CASSLGGGGVEQYF
cdr3_nt: TGCGCCAGCAGCTTAGGGGGCGGTGGGGTCGAGCAGTACTTC

v_call: TRBV5-6
clone_size: few
d_call: NA
j_call: TRBJ2-7
cdr3_aa: CASSLAHPYRDGDYEQYF
cdr3_nt: TGTGCCAGCAGCTTGGCCCATCCTTACAGGGACGGTGACTACGAGCAGTACTTC

v_call: TRBV7-9
clone_size: NA
d_call: NA
j_call: TRBJ2-5
cdr3_aa: CASSPGQGGTETQYF
cdr3_nt: TGTGCCAGCAGCCCGGGACAAGGAGGGACAGAGACCCAGTACTTC

v_call: TRBV3-1
clone_size: NA
d_call: NA
j_call: TRBJ1-1
cdr3_aa: CASSQTTGLVEAFF
cdr3_nt: TGTGCCAGCAGCCAAACTACAGGGCTCGTTGAAGCTTTCTTT

v_call: TRBV4-1
clone_size: NA
d_call: NA
j_call: TRBJ2-7
cdr3_aa: CTSSQGTLSSYEQYF
cdr3_nt: TGCACCAGCAGCCAAGGGACACTGAGCTCCTACGAGCAGTACTTC

v_call: TRBV6-2/TRBV6-3
clone_size: NA
d_call: NA
j_call: TRBJ2-5
cdr3_aa: CASSYSVYGQETQYF
cdr3_nt: TGTGCCAGCAGTTACTCCGTATACGGGCAAGAGACCCAGTACTTC

v_call: TRBV4-1
clone_size: once
d_call: NA
j_call: TRBJ2-7
cdr3_aa: CASSRGSGGSYEQYF
cdr3_nt: TGCGCCAGCAGCCGAGGGTCAGGGGGGAGCTACGAGCAGTACTTC

v_call: TRBV29-1
clone_size: few
d_call: NA
j_call: TRBJ1-2
cdr3_aa: CSVDGQFYGYTF
cdr3_nt: TGCAGCGTTGACGGACAGTTCTATGGCTACACCTTC

v_call: TRBV7-9
clone_size: few
d_call: TRBD2
j_call: TRBJ2-7
cdr3_aa: CASSSGLAVLYEQYF
cdr3_nt: TGTGCCAGCAGCTCGGGACTAGCGGTACTCTACGAGCAGTACTTC

v_call: TRBV27
clone_size: NA
d_call: NA
j_call: TRBJ2-2
cdr3_aa: CASSPFRNTGELFF
cdr3_nt: TGTGCCAGCAGTCCATTCAGGAACACCGGGGAGCTGTTTTTT

v_call: TRBV27
clone_size: many
d_call: NA
j_call: TRBJ2-7
cdr3_aa: CASRGVSYEQYF
cdr3_nt: TGTGCCAGCAGAGGAGTCTCCTACGAGCAGTACTTC

v_call: TRBV9
clone_size: few
d_call: NA
j_call: TRBJ2-1
cdr3_aa: CASSVAHLVSYNEQFF
cdr3_nt: TGTGCCAGCAGCGTAGCCCATCTAGTCTCCTACAATGAGCAGTTCTTC

v_call: TRBV9
clone_size: few
d_call: NA
j_call: TRBJ2-5
cdr3_aa: CASSVVPGGWTQYF
cdr3_nt: TGTGCCAGCAGCGTAGTTCCTGGGGGTTGGACCCAGTACTTC

v_call: TRBV5-1
clone_size: NA
d_call: TRBD1
j_call: TRBJ2-1
cdr3_aa: CASSQGQGVDNEQFF
cdr3_nt: TGCGCCAGCAGCCAGGGACAGGGTGTAGACAATGAGCAGTTCTTC

v_call: TRBV7-8
clone_size: few
d_call: TRBD2
j_call: TRBJ2-1
cdr3_aa: CASSLTSGGIYNEQFF
cdr3_nt: TGTGCCAGCAGCTTGACTAGCGGGGGAATCTACAATGAGCAGTTCTTC

v_call: TRBV6-2/TRBV6-3
clone_size: NA
d_call: NA
j_call: TRBJ2-1
cdr3_aa: CASRKLGPYNEQFF
cdr3_nt: TGTGCCAGCAGAAAGCTGGGGCCCTACAATGAGCAGTTCTTC

v_call: TRBV5-1
clone_size: NA
d_call: NA
j_call: TRBJ1-5
cdr3_aa: CASSLAGRVNQPQHF
cdr3_nt: TGCGCCAGCAGCTTGGCCGGCAGGGTCAATCAGCCCCAGCATTTT

v_call: TRBV7-2
clone_size: few
d_call: NA
j_call: TRBJ2-7
cdr3_aa: CASSLVRGGGFYEQYF
cdr3_nt: TGTGCCAGCAGCTTAGTGAGGGGTGGAGGGTTCTACGAGCAGTACTTC

v_call: TRBV20-1
clone_size: few
d_call: NA
j_call: TRBJ2-1
cdr3_aa: CSASAFSRISSYNEQFF
cdr3_nt: TGCAGTGCTAGTGCCTTCTCAAGGATAAGCTCCTACAATGAGCAGTTCTTC

v_call: TRBV21-1
clone_size: NA
d_call: NA
j_call: TRBJ2-7
cdr3_aa: CASRRYGAYEQYF
cdr3_nt: TGTGCCAGCAGACGCTACGGGGCCTACGAGCAGTACTTC

v_call: TRBV7-2
clone_size: few
d_call: NA
j_call: TRBJ1-4
cdr3_aa: CASSPRPNQNEKLFF
cdr3_nt: TGTGCCAGCAGCCCAAGACCGAACCAAAATGAAAAACTGTTTTTT

v_call: TRBV7-9
clone_size: few
d_call: TRBD1
j_call: TRBJ2-1
cdr3_aa: CASSGQGGKYNEQFF
cdr3_nt: TGTGCCAGCAGCGGACAGGGGGGAAAGTACAATGAGCAGTTCTTC

v_call: TRBV6-1
clone_size: few
d_call: NA
j_call: TRBJ2-3
cdr3_aa: CASRGLYSTDTQYF
cdr3_nt: TGTGCCAGCAGGGGACTGTATAGCACAGATACGCAGTATTTT

v_call: TRBV7-2
clone_size: NA
d_call: NA
j_call: TRBJ2-5
cdr3_aa: CASSLTSDGGVQETQYF
cdr3_nt: TGTGCCAGCAGCTTAACCTCCGATGGAGGGGTCCAAGAGACCCAGTACTTC

v_call: TRBV7-2
clone_size: NA
d_call: TRBD2
j_call: TRBJ2-7
cdr3_aa: CASSSASGRGYEQYF
cdr3_nt: TGTGCCAGCAGCTCTGCTAGCGGCCGGGGTTACGAGCAGTACTTC

v_call: TRBV10-3
clone_size: once
d_call: TRBD1
j_call: TRBJ1-4
cdr3_aa: CAISHTGAGSEKLFF
cdr3_nt: TGTGCCATCAGTCACACAGGGGCCGGCAGCGAAAAACTGTTTTTT

v_call: TRBV13
clone_size: few
d_call: NA
j_call: TRBJ1-2
cdr3_aa: CASSTYSRERHYGYTF
cdr3_nt: TGTGCCAGCAGCACCTATTCGAGGGAAAGACACTATGGCTACACCTTC

v_call: TRBV5-1
clone_size: few
d_call: NA
j_call: TRBJ2-5
cdr3_aa: CASSLAPGIQETQYF
cdr3_nt: TGCGCCAGCAGCTTGGCTCCAGGGATACAAGAGACCCAGTACTTC

v_call: TRBV7-9
clone_size: NA
d_call: NA
j_call: TRBJ2-7
cdr3_aa: CASSLGQPGNSEQYF
cdr3_nt: TGTGCCAGCAGCTTAGGACAGCCTGGGAATTCCGAGCAGTACTTC

v_call: TRBV20-1
clone_size: few
d_call: NA
j_call: TRBJ2-7
cdr3_aa: CSAPAANEQYF
cdr3_nt: TGCAGTGCCCCGGCCGCCAACGAGCAGTACTTC

v_call: TRBV25-1
clone_size: NA
d_call: NA
j_call: TRBJ2-7
cdr3_aa: CASSDLHYEQYF
cdr3_nt: TGTGCCAGCAGTGATCTGCACTACGAGCAGTACTTC

v_call: TRBV6-2/TRBV6-3
clone_size: NA
d_call: NA
j_call: TRBJ2-1
cdr3_aa: CASSYGGLLREQFF
cdr3_nt: TGTGCCAGCAGTTACGGTGGCCTCCTGCGTGAGCAGTTCTTC

v_call: TRBV25-1
clone_size: few
d_call: NA
j_call: TRBJ2-7
cdr3_aa: CASSKRSSKEQYF
cdr3_nt: TGTGCCAGCAGTAAACGCTCCTCGAAGGAGCAGTACTTC

v_call: TRBV12-3/TRBV12-4
clone_size: NA
d_call: NA
j_call: TRBJ1-1
cdr3_aa: CASSHLTVNTEAFF
cdr3_nt: TGTGCCAGCAGCCATTTGACAGTAAACACTGAAGCTTTCTTT

v_call: TRBV27
clone_size: NA
d_call: NA
j_call: TRBJ1-1
cdr3_aa: CASRSGARGDTEAFF
cdr3_nt: TGTGCCAGCAGATCGGGGGCGCGGGGGGATACTGAAGCTTTCTTT

v_call: TRBV29-1
clone_size: NA
d_call: TRBD2
j_call: TRBJ2-1
cdr3_aa: CSVAASGRAHSYNEQFF
cdr3_nt: TGCAGCGTTGCCGCTAGCGGGAGGGCCCACTCCTACAATGAGCAGTTCTTC